This T cell receptor (beta chain) was obtained from a study of human T cells and chemical hapten exposure. For this clonotype: Antigen unknown.

V gave up 2 bases and J gave up 6 bases, with 10 bases separating them. CDR3 length equals 13 residues. Germline-derived CDR1 and CDR2 are SEHNR and FQNEAQ (reference sequence). Study conclusions and caveats: With alopecia, donors may have immune responses unlike healthy people's.

Specified time point: patch test 2, 6 weeks after DPC sensitization. Noted treatment: therapeutic diphenylcyclopropenone sensitization with weekly scalp DPC. TCRdb fed the RACE reads into MiXCR, producing one record per CDR3 protein. The sample has some 100,000 distinct CDR3 sequences; roughly 10% are singletons. J is TRBJ1-2 and V is TRBV7-9; D call uncertain. This clonotype was sampled from a woman aged 35 to 49 with alopecia areata. Some clones in this sample may be carry-over from other donors' samples. The specimen comprised whole blood, sampled in connection with sensitization to the hapten diphenylcyclopropenone (DPC). CDR3 residues: CASSLWQVDGYTF. CDR3 nucleotide sequence: TGTGCCAGCAGCTTATGGCAGGTTGATGGCTACACCTTC.